The rows below give T cell receptor beta chains drawn from one sample of a study of PD-1 blockade in mismatch repair-deficient tumors. The repertoire was sequenced with immunoSEQ multiplex PCR; TCRdb's copy has only in-frame clones and lacks some. The table includes thousands of clones, about 78% detected once. The source material was primary tumor tissue, sampled from a patient treated with pembrolizumab. Every receptor here comes from an adult with mismatch repair-deficient cancer. The CDR3 runs from the conserved cysteine through the conserved F or W. A D gene is named only where the DNA matches it firmly. Not all rows give a size; the values are once, few, many and, for expanded clones, a class.

TRBJ1-3	TRBV6-1	-	-	TGTGCCAGCAGTGAAGGACAGTCAAGCTCTGGAAACACCATATATTTT	CASSEGQSSSGNTIYF
TRBJ2-1	TRBV6-5	TRBD1	-	TGTGCCAGCAGTAGGGACAGGGGGTCGGGCAATGAGCAGTTCTTC	CASSRDRGSGNEQFF
TRBJ2-7	TRBV7-8	-	few	TGTGCCAGCAGCTTAGGCTTACCGGGGGAATCCTACGAGCAGTACTTC	CASSLGLPGESYEQYF
TRBJ2-1	TRBV4-2	TRBD2	-	TGTGCCAGCAGCCAAGATCGGACTAGCTACAATGAGCAGTTCTTC	CASSQDRTSYNEQFF
TRBJ2-1	TRBV19	TRBD2	once	TGTGCCAGTAGTACGGTAGCGGGAGCTTACAATGAGCAGTTCTTC	CASSTVAGAYNEQFF
TRBJ1-2	TRBV7-9	-	-	TGTGCCAGCAGCTTAACAGCAAACTATGGCTACACCTTC	CASSLTANYGYTF
TRBJ1-3	TRBV11-2	-	-	TGTGCCAGCAGCTTCCAGGGAAACACCATATATTTT	CASSFQGNTIYF
TRBJ2-5	TRBV4-1	-	-	TGCGCCAGCAAAGCGATGGCAGGCAGGGCTGAAGAGACCCAGTACTTC	CASKAMAGRAEETQYF
TRBJ2-5	TRBV5-1	-	-	TGCGCCAGCAGTGACAGAGAGACCCAGTACTTC	CASSDRETQYF
TRBJ1-3	TRBV19	-	-	TGTGCCAGTAGTATAGTCGCTAGCTCTGGAAACACCATATATTTT	CASSIVASSGNTIYF
TRBJ2-5	TRBV7-9	-	few	TGTGCCAGCAGCTTATTCGGTGCCCAAGAGACCCAGTACTTC	CASSLFGAQETQYF
TRBJ2-7	TRBV18	TRBD2	few	TGTGCCAGCTCACCAACTAGCGGGATAGGACCCCCAACCTACGAGCAGTACTTC	CASSPTSGIGPPTYEQYF
TRBJ1-1	TRBV4-1	TRBD1	-	TGCGCCAGCAGCCGAGGCCTGGGACAGGGTTACACTGAAGCTTTCTTT	CASSRGLGQGYTEAFF
TRBJ1-1	TRBV11-2	-	few	TGTGCCAGCAGCTTCCGACAGGAGAACACTGAAGCTTTCTTT	CASSFRQENTEAFF
TRBJ2-5	TRBV11-3	-	-	TGTGCCAGCAGCTTAGGCCGGGAGATTTGGGGAGAGACCCAGTACTTC	CASSLGREIWGETQYF
TRBJ2-6	TRBV28	TRBD2	-	TGTGCCAGCAGCCCAGGACTAGCGGGAGGCGTAAGGGCCAACGTCCTGACTTTC	CASSPGLAGGVRANVLTF
TRBJ1-1	TRBV6-1	-	-	TGTGCCAGCAGTGAACAGTTGAACACTGAAGCTTTCTTT	CASSEQLNTEAFF
TRBJ1-2	TRBV27	-	once	TGTGCCAGCAGTTTGGCCGGGTATCTTGACTATGGCTACACCTTC	CASSLAGYLDYGYTF
TRBJ1-5	TRBV11-2	-	-	TGTGCCAGCAGTTCCACAAATAATCAGCCCCAGCATTTT	CASSSTNNQPQHF
TRBJ2-7	TRBV5-5	TRBD1	-	TGTGCCAGCAGCATGGGACAGGGGGCCTACGAGCAGTACTTC	CASSMGQGAYEQYF
TRBJ2-7	TRBV11-2	-	-	TGTGCCAGCAGCCGCCTCGGGGGAGAAGGCTACGAGCAGTACTTC	CASSRLGGEGYEQYF
TRBJ1-2	TRBV2	-	-	TGTGCCAGCAGTGAAGGCAGAACCCTTGACTATGGCTACACCTTC	CASSEGRTLDYGYTF
TRBJ2-7	TRBV7-6	TRBD1	-	TGTGCCAGCAGCTTAGCGGGACAGGGGTACTACGAGCAGTACTTC	CASSLAGQGYYEQYF
TRBJ2-7	TRBV29-1	-	once	TGCAGCGTTCGGACTGTCTACGAGCAGTACTTC	CSVRTVYEQYF
TRBJ2-3	TRBV6-6	-	-	TGTGCCAGCAGCTTGACAGATACGCAGTATTTT	CASSLTDTQYF